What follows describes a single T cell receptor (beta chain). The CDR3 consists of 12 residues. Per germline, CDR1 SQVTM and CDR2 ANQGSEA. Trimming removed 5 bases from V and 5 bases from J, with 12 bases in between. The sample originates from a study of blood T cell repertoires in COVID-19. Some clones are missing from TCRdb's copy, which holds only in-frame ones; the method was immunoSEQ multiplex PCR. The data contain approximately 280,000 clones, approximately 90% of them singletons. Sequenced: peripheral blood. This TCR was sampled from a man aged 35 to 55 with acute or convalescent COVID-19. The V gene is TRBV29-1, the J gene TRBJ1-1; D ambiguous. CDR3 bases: TGCAGCGTTCAAACCCCGGGGACTGAAGCTTTCTTT. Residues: CSVQTPGTEAFF.